This T cell receptor beta chain was recorded in a study of blood T cell repertoires in COVID-19. The CDR3 covers 17 residues. Trimming took 1 base from V and 0 from J; bases not matched to a gene: 2. Germline CDR1 and CDR2: KGHSH and LQKENI. Some clones are missing from TCRdb's copy, which holds only in-frame ones; the method was immunoSEQ multiplex PCR. Of roughly 200,000 clones in the sample, 80% to 90% were seen once. This TCR derives from a man in his sixties with acute or convalescent COVID-19. Input material: peripheral blood. This rearrangement joins TRBV18 to TRBJ2-2, with 10 bases identical to TRBD2. In nucleotides, the CDR3 is TGTGCCAGCTCACCACTCACTAGCGGGACGAACACCGGGGAGCTGTTTTTT. Translated: CASSPLTSGTNTGELFF.